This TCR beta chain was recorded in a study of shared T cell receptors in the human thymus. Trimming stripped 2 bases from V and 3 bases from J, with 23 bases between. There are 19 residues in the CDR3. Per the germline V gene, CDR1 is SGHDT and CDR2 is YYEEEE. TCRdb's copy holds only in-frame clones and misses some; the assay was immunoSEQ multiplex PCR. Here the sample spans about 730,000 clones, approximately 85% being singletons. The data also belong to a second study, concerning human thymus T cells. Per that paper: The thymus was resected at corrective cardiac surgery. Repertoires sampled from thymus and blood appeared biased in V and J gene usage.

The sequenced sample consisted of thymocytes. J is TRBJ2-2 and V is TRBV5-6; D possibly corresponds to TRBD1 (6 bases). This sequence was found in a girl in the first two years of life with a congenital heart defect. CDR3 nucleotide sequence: TGTGCCAGCAGCTTAAGAGTAGGGACCGCCCCAGGGGACACCGGGGAGCTGTTTTTT. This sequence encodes CASSLRVGTAPGDTGELFF.